Listed below are T cell receptor beta chains from one sample, sequenced in a study of human T cells and chemical hapten exposure. TCRdb re-called the RACE reads with MiXCR, one entry per CDR3 protein. The sample includes 150,000 or so distinct CDR3 sequences, roughly 15% of them seen just once. The material was whole blood, obtained in connection with sensitization to the hapten diphenylcyclopropenone (DPC). The receptors stem from a woman under 40 with alopecia areata. Some clones in this sample may be carry-over from other donors' samples. Each CDR3 is given with its conserved first and last residue. The D gene is left open where the match is weak. A clone size is listed for some rows: how often the clone was seen (once, few, many), or a class if it is expanded.

>NA|TRBJ2-5|once|TRBV9
TGTGCCAGCAGCGTAGGGCCCGGTCGGCCTCAAGAGACCCAGTACTTC
CASSVGPGRPQETQYF
>NA|TRBJ1-1|few|TRBV3-1
TGTGCCAGCAGCCGTCAGGGTTATGAAGCTTTCTTT
CASSRQGYEAFF
>NA|TRBJ1-4|NA|TRBV3-1
TGTGCCGGCAGCCTGGGACGTTCAACTAATGAAAAACTGTTTTTT
CAGSLGRSTNEKLFF
>NA|TRBJ2-7|NA|TRBV3-1
TGTGCCAGCAGCCCGAACCAGGGGTACGAGCAGTACTTC
CASSPNQGYEQYF
>NA|TRBJ2-1|many|TRBV29-1
TGCAGCGTTGTTCCAGCGGGCCGAAACAATGAGCAGTTCTTC
CSVVPAGRNNEQFF
>TRBD2|TRBJ2-3|NA|TRBV11-3
TGTGCCAGCAGCTGGGCGGGGGGAACCAGCACAGATACGCAGTATTTT
CASSWAGGTSTDTQYF
>NA|TRBJ1-1|NA|TRBV6-2/TRBV6-3
TGTGCCAGCAGTTACGATAGAATGAACACTGAAGCTTTCTTT
CASSYDRMNTEAFF
>TRBD1|TRBJ2-7|NA|TRBV29-1
TGCAGCGTGGGGGACAGTCTAGCGCAGTACTTC
CSVGDSLAQYF
>NA|TRBJ1-3|many|TRBV12-3/TRBV12-4
TGTGCCAGCAGCCTTTCGGGAGGAAACACCATATATTTT
CASSLSGGNTIYF
>TRBD1|TRBJ2-7|NA|TRBV7-2
TGTGCCAGCAGGGCGGGACAGGGGATCTACGAGCAGTACTTC
CASRAGQGIYEQYF
>TRBD1|TRBJ2-1|few|TRBV29-1
TGCAGCGTCGCTTCAGGACAGGGGGAGTTTGCGTTCTTC
CSVASGQGEFAFF
>NA|TRBJ2-1|NA|TRBV18
TGTGCCAGCTCACTCAAGGGACCCAACTACAATGAGCAGTTCTTC
CASSLKGPNYNEQFF
>NA|TRBJ2-7|many|TRBV10-3
TGTGCCATCAGTGAGTCCGCGGGTCGCTCCTACGAGCAGTACTTC
CAISESAGRSYEQYF
>TRBD2|TRBJ2-1|few|TRBV11-2
TGTGCCAGCAGCTTAGTCCGGGGAGGGGAGCAGTTCTTC
CASSLVRGGEQFF
>TRBD2|TRBJ2-1|NA|TRBV29-1
TGCAGCGCACCCACACTAGCGGGGGGTGCAAATGAGCAGTTCTTC
CSAPTLAGGANEQFF
>TRBD2|TRBJ2-3|few|TRBV6-1
TGTGCCAGCACCCGGGACTACACAGATACGCAGTATTTT
CASTRDYTDTQYF
>TRBD2|TRBJ2-5|few|TRBV12-3/TRBV12-4
TGTGCCAGCAGTTCTCATAGCGGGGGGGCCCAAGAGACCCAGTACTTC
CASSSHSGGAQETQYF
>NA|TRBJ2-5|NA|TRBV11-1
TGTGCCAGCAGCTCCGGGGGTTTCTCGTACCAAGAGACCCAGTACTTC
CASSSGGFSYQETQYF
>NA|TRBJ2-7|NA|TRBV19
TGTGCCAGTACCGAAGCCTGGGGAACCTACGAGCAGTACTTC
CASTEAWGTYEQYF
>NA|TRBJ2-2|NA|TRBV12-3/TRBV12-4
TGTGCCAGCAGCTTACAACAAACCGGGGAGCTGTTTTTT
CASSLQQTGELFF
>NA|TRBJ1-4|few|TRBV28
TGTGCCAGCAGTTCCGGACAAAATGAAAAACTGTTTTTT
CASSSGQNEKLFF
>NA|TRBJ2-7|NA|TRBV7-9
TGTGCCAGCAGCTTAGTAGCTAACTACGAGCAGTACTTC
CASSLVANYEQYF
>NA|TRBJ2-7|few|TRBV20-1
TGCAGTGCTAGAGGGATGGGCAGTGTTCGCCCCGAGCAGTACTTC
CSARGMGSVRPEQYF
>TRBD1|TRBJ1-2|many|TRBV29-1
TGCAGCGTTGAAGATATCCGCCCAGGGGGCGCGACTAACTATGGCTACACCTTC
CSVEDIRPGGATNYGYTF
>TRBD1|TRBJ2-7|few|TRBV7-3
TGTGCCAGCAGCTTCAGGGGGACACTGACCTACGAGCAGTACTTC
CASSFRGTLTYEQYF
>TRBD1|TRBJ2-7|NA|TRBV10-1
TGCGCCAGCAGTCCTGGACAGGGCGGCGAGCAGTACTTC
CASSPGQGGEQYF
>NA|TRBJ2-3|NA|TRBV5-6
TGTGCCAGCAGCTTGGACGGGAGTTCAGATACGCAGTATTTT
CASSLDGSSDTQYF
>NA|TRBJ1-2|many|TRBV29-1
TGCAGCGTTGAATCCGGGACGGACTATGGCTACACCTTC
CSVESGTDYGYTF
>TRBD1|TRBJ2-7|NA|TRBV7-9
TGTGCCAGCAGCCCGACAGGGAACTACGAGCAGTACTTC
CASSPTGNYEQYF
>NA|TRBJ1-4|few|TRBV6-2/TRBV6-3
TGTGCCAGCAGTTTGCGGGCTAATGAAAAACTGTTTTTT
CASSLRANEKLFF
>NA|TRBJ2-3|few|TRBV2
TGTGCCAGCAGTGAAGCAGGCCAGGCGAGCACAGATACGCAGTATTTT
CASSEAGQASTDTQYF
>TRBD1|TRBJ1-4|few|TRBV2
TGTGCCAGCAGTACCGGGACAGGGAGAGAAAAACTGTTTTTT
CASSTGTGREKLFF
>TRBD1|TRBJ2-3|NA|TRBV11-2
TGTGCCAGCAGCGAACAGGGGAACGTAGATACGCAGTATTTT
CASSEQGNVDTQYF
>NA|TRBJ2-4|many|TRBV28
TGTGCCAGCAGTCCCGATGACCCCTTCGGGGAAGCCAAAAACATTCAGTACTTC
CASSPDDPFGEAKNIQYF
>NA|TRBJ2-3|NA|TRBV29-1
TGCAGCGTGGCGGGACTCAGCATAGATACGCAGTATTTT
CSVAGLSIDTQYF
>NA|TRBJ1-6|many|TRBV24-1
TGTGCCACCACCCTCGGACAGCGGATATTTCTCTATTATAATTCACCCCTCCACTTT
CATTLGQRIFLYYNSPLHF
>TRBD1|TRBJ1-6|NA|TRBV12-3/TRBV12-4
TGTGCCAGCAGTCCCCCTCGGACAGGGATTTCACCCCTCCACTTT
CASSPPRTGISPLHF
>NA|TRBJ2-1|NA|TRBV6-2/TRBV6-3
TGTGCCACCGACGGGGACTCCCCTTTTTCCTACAATGAGCAGTTCTTC
CATDGDSPFSYNEQFF
>TRBD1|TRBJ1-1|once|TRBV6-5
TGTGCCAGCACCCGGACAGGGGACGCTGAAGCTTTCTTT
CASTRTGDAEAFF
>NA|TRBJ1-6|NA|TRBV2
TGTGCCAGCAGTGGACAGAATGTTTATTCACCCCTCCACTTT
CASSGQNVYSPLHF